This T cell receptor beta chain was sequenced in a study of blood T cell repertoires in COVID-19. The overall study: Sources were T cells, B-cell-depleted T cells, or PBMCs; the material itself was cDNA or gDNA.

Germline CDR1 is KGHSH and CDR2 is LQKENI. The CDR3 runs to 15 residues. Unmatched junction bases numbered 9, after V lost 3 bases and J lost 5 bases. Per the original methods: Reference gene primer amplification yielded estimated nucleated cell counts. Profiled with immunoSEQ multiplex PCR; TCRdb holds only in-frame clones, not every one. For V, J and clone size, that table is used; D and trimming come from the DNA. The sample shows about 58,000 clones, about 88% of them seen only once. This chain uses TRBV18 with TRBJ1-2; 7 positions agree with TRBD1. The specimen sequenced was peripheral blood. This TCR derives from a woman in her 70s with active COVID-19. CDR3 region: CASSPDRERKYGYTF. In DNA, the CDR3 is TGTGCCAGCTCACCCGACAGGGAAAGAAAGTATGGCTACACCTTC. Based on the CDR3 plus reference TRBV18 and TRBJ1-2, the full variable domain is NAGVMQNPRHLVRRRGQEARLRCSPMKGHSHVYWYRQLPEEGLKFMVYLQKENIIDESGMPKERFSAEFPKEGPSILRIQQVVRGDSAAYFCASSPDRERKYGYTFGSGTRLTVV.